This TCR beta chain is from a study of T cells in localized non-small cell lung cancer. This clone was seen a few times. Data came from immunoSEQ multiplex PCR; TCRdb stores just in-frame clones and leaves some out. The sample has under 5,500 clones; roughly 30% are singletons. The sequencing used lung tumor tissue, collected before any cancer treatment. The clonotype comes from a female donor at least 60 years old with stage I lung adenocarcinoma.

The CDR3 DNA is TGTGCCAGTAGGGAGATCTCGGGACTTAACTATGGCTACACCTTC. Residues: CASREISGLNYGYTF. This chain uses TRBV19 with TRBJ1-2; D may be TRBD1 (5 bases). From germline, CDR1 is LNHDA and CDR2 SQIVND (reference sequence). The CDR3 totals 15 residues. Deletions cut 6 bases from V and 1 base from J, with 15 bases between.